This TCR beta chain was recorded in a study of CD8 T cells in ankylosing spondylitis (TCRdb year 2017). In terms of the full investigation: T cell receptor beta repertoires were profiled in healthy donors and ankylosing spondylitis patients so that disease-linked TCR variants could be found. The full study cohort was made up of over 20 ankylosing spondylitis patients and 108 healthy donors. Peripheral blood was sampled, and synovial fluid was also collected from ankylosing spondylitis patients.

V gives up 5 bases and J gives up 3 bases, and the segment between their germline ends measures 14 bases. Taken from the germline V gene, the CDR1 and CDR2 loops are SGHVS and FQNEAQ. The CDR3 holds 14 amino acids from the cysteine to the phenylalanine. Only the CDR3 DNA is retained, 42 bases long and in frame from the first base. This clonotype was counted many times. The clone's antigen remains unknown. There are no base qualities to consult, and no much larger clone falls within one base. TCRdb records Illumina HiSeq 2500 as the sequencer. Quantitative 5'-RACE with molecular barcodes was the method used to prepare the TCR beta libraries. Processing in the source paper ran as follows. A new computational method, built on a probabilistic model of VDJ rearrangement, was used to identify disease-linked TCR variants. The public reads were run again by TCRdb, first through fastp at Q25 and then through MiXCR, and only productive beta chains were kept. CDR3 protein sequences are deduplicated, and each keeps its most common genes and DNA. These V and J calls originate from TCRdb's pipeline instead of the authors' own analysis. This sample is represented by a few hundred thousand distinct CDR3 sequences; 10% to 13% of them were singletons. 21% of the sample comes from the top ten.

Points the paper makes about the study in general: The disease-linked clones showed a CD8+ phenotype and occurred at relatively low frequencies in peripheral blood. Significant enrichment of the disease-linked clones was reported in matched synovial fluid samples from ankylosing spondylitis patients. Some motif variants were previously reported in synovial fluid and blood of reactive arthritis patients, suggesting common disease-initiation mechanisms. A TCR beta motif of about eight highly homologous amino acid variants appeared characteristic of blood from ankylosing spondylitis patients.

Recombination linked TRBV7-8 to TRBJ2-7, with the D call perhaps TRBD1 or TRBD2, each one matching 6 bases. This receptor was identified in a male donor with ankylosing spondylitis or in good health (not recorded which). Sequenced material: blood, either unsorted or a sorted T cell fraction (not recorded which). CDR3 region: CASSPTGAFYEQYF. The nucleotides are TGTGCCAGCAGCCCCACGGGGGCTTTCTACGAGCAGTACTTC.